The source of this T cell receptor (beta chain) is a study of Graves' ophthalmopathy and Graves' hyperthyroidism. The CDR3 contains 14 residues. V shed 6 bases and J 7 bases; nucleotides not matched to a gene: 6. Exclusion applied to patients with other autoimmune diseases, uncontrolled infections, pregnancy or lactation. TCR beta CDR3 amplification used RNA transcripts. Amplification began with first-round RT-PCR using HTBI primers, then second-round multiplex PCR was performed. One entry per CDR3 protein, called by TCRdb with MiXCR from the multiplex PCR reads. The sample contains some 400,000 distinct CDR3 sequences, approximately 20% of which appear only once. There are many counts of this clonotype.

The TCR sequence derives from a woman between 18 and 29 years old with Graves' ophthalmopathy. Material: peripheral blood. The V gene is TRBV12-3 or TRBV12-4, the J gene TRBJ1-6; the match to TRBD1 covers 7 bases. CDR3 coding DNA: TGTGCCAGCAGCCCAGGACAGGAAAATTCACCCCTCCACTTT. Translated: CASSPGQENSPLHF.